Each of the 12 T cell receptor beta chains below was sequenced from the same sample in a study of control samples from healthy donors and cancer patients. Repertoires were generated with immunoSEQ multiplex PCR, while TCRdb's copy carries only in-frame clones and drops some. This table holds 84,000 or so clones, about nine tenths found once. The sequenced material came from blood. The origin of the receptors is a man aged 30-40 years in good health.

The J gene is TRBJ2-1, the V gene TRBV19; 7 bases line up with TRBD2. V gave up 3 bases and J gave up 5 bases; unmatched junction bases: 10. The V gene's germline CDR1 is LNHDA and CDR2 SQIVND (reference sequence). The CDR3 totals 16 residues. The CDR3 here is CASSIVASGANNEQFF. The CDR3, as DNA: TGTGCCAGTAGTATTGTGGCTAGCGGAGCTAACAATGAGCAGTTCTTC.

This sequence joins TRBV19 and TRBJ1-5; tentative D call: TRBD1 (5 bases). The CDR3 runs 16 residues. Trimming pared 5 bases from V and 3 bases from J, leaving 17 bases between. Germline CDR1 and CDR2: LNHDA and SQIVND (reference sequence). The DNA for the CDR3 is TGTGCCAGTAGTCGGCCAGGGATTATTGACAATCAGCCCCAGCATTTT. As protein: CASSRPGIIDNQPQHF.

This rearrangement joins TRBV27 to TRBJ2-5; 11 bases line up with TRBD1. V shed 4 bases and J 5 bases; nucleotides not matched to a gene: 6. The CDR3 has 15 amino acids. The germline CDR1 and CDR2 sequences are MNHEY and SMNVEV (reference sequence). The CDR3 sequence: CASSSGTGGAETQYF. The CDR3 coding sequence is TGTGCCAGCAGTTCCGGGACAGGGGGAGCGGAGACCCAGTACTTC.

The rearrangement uses TRBV5-1 and TRBJ2-1; D gene unclear. This CDR3 region has 14 residues. The V end lost 4 bases, the J end lost 1 base, and 9 bases lay between the germline ends. Germline loops: CDR1 SGHRS, CDR2 YFSETQ. The CDR3 protein is CASSPANSYNEQFF. In DNA, the CDR3 is TGCGCCAGCAGCCCCGCGAATTCCTACAATGAGCAGTTCTTC.

This clone was detected a few times. The chain recombines TRBV6-5 with TRBJ2-5; 8 positions agree with TRBD1. From germline, CDR1 is MNHEY and CDR2 SVGAGI. The CDR3 loop spans 14 amino acids. The J segment lost 6 bases and the V segment lost 5 bases, leaving 8 bases of the junction unmatched. The CDR3 loop is CASSPHGQGQTQYF. The CDR3, as DNA: TGTGCCAGCAGTCCGCATGGACAGGGCCAGACCCAGTACTTC.

The chain uses TRBV19 and TRBJ1-2, with TRBD1 as a possible D gene (5 bases). The germline V gene has CDR1 LNHDA and CDR2 SQIVND (reference sequence). The V gene lost 2 bases and the J gene lost 4 bases, with 11 bases spanning the gap. The CDR3 length is 14 residues. CDR3: CASSIWGIPYGYTF. The DNA for the CDR3 is TGTGCCAGTAGTATATGGGGGATCCCCTATGGCTACACCTTC.

This clone was detected a few times. J is TRBJ2-6 and V is TRBV18; a weak D match, TRBD2 (5 bases). V shed 6 bases and J shed 0 bases, with 15 bases lying between them. Germline V gene lookup returns CDR1 KGHSH and CDR2 LQKENI. This CDR3 region has 17 residues. The CDR3, as DNA: TGTGCCAGCTCTAGCGAGCGGCCCAGCTCTGGGGCCAACGTCCTGACTTTC. It encodes CASSSERPSSGANVLTF.

The chain links TRBV3-1 (or the pseudogene TRBV3-2) to TRBJ2-3; 11 nucleotides align to TRBD2. Trimming at V came to 1 base and at J to 4 bases, leaving 7 bases not matched to a gene. Per the germline V gene, CDR1 is LGHDT and CDR2 is YNNKEL (reference sequence). The CDR3 extends over 17 amino acids. CDR3 sequence (DNA): TGTGCCAGCAGCCAAGGATCTAGCGGGAGGAGCGCAGATACGCAGTATTTT. It translates to CASSQGSSGRSADTQYF.

V is TRBV29-1 and J is TRBJ2-6; D gene ambiguous. Germline V lookup: CDR1 SQVTM, CDR2 ANQGSEA. The CDR3 spans 13 residues. Deletions cut 2 bases from V and 4 bases from J, with 6 bases between. This chain's CDR3 is CSVETLGANVLTF. CDR3 coding DNA: TGCAGCGTTGAAACCCTGGGGGCCAACGTCCTGACTTTC.

The V gene is TRBV5-1, the J gene TRBJ2-7; 8 positions match TRBD2. This CDR3 is built from 15 residues. Germline assignment: CDR1 SGHRS and CDR2 YFSETQ. J gave up 5 bases and V 0 bases, and 7 bases lay outside the gene matches. CDR3 DNA sequence: TGCGCCAGCAGCTTGGGGTCTAGCGGGCCGGACGAGCAGTACTTC. It encodes CASSLGSSGPDEQYF.

The V gene is TRBV7-2, the J gene TRBJ2-4, with 11 bases aligning to TRBD2. CDR3 size: 20 residues. Germline assignment: CDR1 SGHTA and CDR2 FQGNSA. V shed 0 bases and J 0 bases; nucleotides not matched to a gene: 10. CDR3 DNA: TGTGCCAGCAGCTTAGCGATCGTAGCGGGGGGGATTCGAGCCAAAAACATTCAGTACTTC. This sequence encodes CASSLAIVAGGIRAKNIQYF. The full variable domain, with the rest looked up from reference TRBV7-2 and TRBJ2-4, is GAGVSQSPSNKVTEKGKDVELRCDPISGHTALYWYRQSLGQGLEFLIYFQGNSAPDKSGLPSDRFSAERTGGSVSTLTIQRTQQEDSAVYLCASSLAIVAGGIRAKNIQYFGAGTRLSVL.

This clone was detected a few times. The J gene is TRBJ2-1, the V gene TRBV7-3; D is possibly TRBD2 (6 bases). V gave up 3 bases and J gave up 3 bases, with 12 bases separating them. This CDR3 spans 15 amino acids. Germline assignment: CDR1 SGHTA and CDR2 FQGTGA. CDR3 sequence (DNA): TGTGCCAGCAGCTTGTTTCTAGCGAACTACAATGAGCAGTTCTTC. Translated: CASSLFLANYNEQFF.